Presented here are 18 T cell receptor beta chains from one specimen sequenced in a study of blood T cells in healthy people across ages. A sample-barcoded 5' primer and a J-beta primer mix were used in a second PCR of about 6 to 12 cycles. Each CDR3 protein gets one entry after TCRdb re-called the 5' RACE reads with MiXCR. The sample records about 290,000 distinct CDR3 sequences, less than 30% being singletons. Sequenced sample: blood. These receptors were collected from a woman aged 70-85 years in good health.

The gene calls are TRBV28 and TRBJ1-3; 7 bases are shared with TRBD1. V was pared by 3 bases and J by 4 bases, with 9 bases of the junction left unmatched. The CDR3 consists of 16 residues. Per the germline V gene, CDR1 is MDHEN and CDR2 is SYDVKM. In nucleotides, the CDR3 is TGTGCCAGCAGTTTGCTAGGGGGCAGCTCCGGAAACACCATATATTTT. Translated: CASSLLGGSSGNTIYF. The full variable domain, completed using reference TRBV28 and TRBJ1-3, is DVKVTQSSRYLVKRTGEKVFLECVQDMDHENMFWYRQDPGLGLRLIYFSYDVKMKEKGDIPEGYSVSREKKERFSLILESASTNQTSMYLCASSLLGGSSGNTIYFGEGSWLTVV.

J is TRBJ2-1 and V is TRBV15; D is uncertain. The germline CDR1 and CDR2 sequences are LNHNV and YYDKDF (reference sequence). The CDR3 has 14 amino acids. Between the trimmed V and J ends, which lost 1 base and 4 bases, there was a span of 8 bases. CDR3 protein: CATSRAKEYNEQFF. The CDR3 nucleotides read TGTGCCACCAGCAGAGCGAAAGAGTACAATGAGCAGTTCTTC.

The chain combines TRBV7-2 with TRBJ1-5; unclear D gene. Trimming cost V 6 bases and J 0 bases, with 12 bases left between them. Germline CDR1 reads SGHTA; CDR2 reads FQGNSA. The CDR3 extends over 15 amino acids. The CDR3 region is CASSLDGNSNQPQHF. The CDR3 DNA follows: TGTGCCAGCAGTCTGGACGGAAATAGCAATCAGCCCCAGCATTTT. Complete variable domain (other parts from reference TRBV7-2 and TRBJ1-5): GAGVSQSPSNKVTEKGKDVELRCDPISGHTALYWYRQSLGQGLEFLIYFQGNSAPDKSGLPSDRFSAERTGGSVSTLTIQRTQQEDSAVYLCASSLDGNSNQPQHFGDGTRLSIL.

The CDR3 DNA reads TGTGCCAGCAGCCAGGAAGGTTGGGGCTATGGCTACACCTTC. Amino acid sequence: CASSQEGWGYGYTF. This rearrangement joins TRBV14 to TRBJ1-2, with D unclear. CDR3 length: 14 residues. Trimming took 3 bases from V and 4 from J, leaving 12 bases between them. Per germline, CDR1 SGHDN and CDR2 FVKESK.

In this sample, this clonotype turned up a few times. The gene calls are TRBV12-3 or TRBV12-4 and TRBJ2-5; D could derive from TRBD1 or TRBD2 (5 bases each). TRBJ2-1 matches the DNA end more closely, so the J call is doubtful. The CDR3 consists of 11 residues. In DNA, the CDR3 is TGTGCCAGCAGTTCTGAGGGGAAGCAGTTCTTC. Translated, it gives CASSSEGKQFF.

V gene TRBV27 combines with J gene TRBJ1-1, with D hard to call. Trimming took off 10 bases at V and 0 bases at J, with 15 bases between the two ends. The CDR3 runs to 14 residues. CDR1 is MNHEY, CDR2 SMNVEV, per germline (reference sequence). CDR3 sequence reads: CATKVGMVNTEAFF. The CDR3 DNA follows: TGTGCCACCAAGGTAGGGATGGTGAACACTGAAGCTTTCTTT.

V and J are TRBV20-1 and TRBJ2-7; no reliable D call. Germline V gene data show CDR1 as DFQATT and CDR2 as SNEGSKA (reference sequence). The CDR3 runs to 15 residues. Trimming pared 0 bases from V and 1 base from J, leaving 13 bases between. CDR3 region: CSARDSARSSYEQYF. CDR3 in DNA: TGCAGTGCTAGAGACTCAGCCAGATCTTCCTACGAGCAGTACTTC.

The J gene is TRBJ1-1, the V gene TRBV7-2; D is ambiguous. CDR1 and CDR2 (germline): SGHTA, FQGNSA. The V and J ends lost 5 bases and 0 bases respectively, with 13 bases between them. CDR3 size: 15 residues. CDR3 protein: CASSPQTVMNTEAFF. The CDR3 DNA follows: TGTGCCAGCAGCCCCCAGACGGTTATGAACACTGAAGCTTTCTTT.

The genes are TRBV7-2 and TRBJ2-5; 8 bases are a match to TRBD1. The CDR3 consists of 13 residues. CDR1 and CDR2 (germline): SGHTA, FQGNSA. Germline trimming cut 4 bases from V and 5 bases from J; bases unmatched to any gene: 3. The DNA of the CDR3 is TGTGCCAGCAGCTCGACAGGGGATGAGACCCAGTACTTC. Encoded protein: CASSSTGDETQYF.

The chain has TRBV11-1 and TRBJ2-5, with 12 bases fitting TRBD2. In germline, CDR1 is SGHAT, CDR2 FQDESV (reference sequence). This CDR3 is 17 amino acids long. Unmatched junction bases numbered 11, after V lost 3 bases and J lost 6 bases. CDR3 sequence reads: CASSFGGLAGTGQTQYF. CDR3 DNA: TGTGCCAGCAGCTTCGGAGGACTAGCGGGAACCGGACAGACCCAGTACTTC.

Ten or more counts support this clonotype. This rearrangement joins TRBV28 to TRBJ2-4, with D possibly being TRBD2 (7 bases). The CDR3 loop spans 14 amino acids. Germline values: CDR1 MDHEN, CDR2 SYDVKM. The CDR3 sequence is CAIGGGEAKNIQYF. The CDR3 nucleotides are TGTGCGATCGGAGGGGGGGAAGCCAAAAACATTCAGTACTTC.

The chain uses TRBV6-1 and TRBJ2-6; D unclear. This CDR3 is built from 14 residues. Germline values: CDR1 MNHNS, CDR2 SASEGT. The V and J ends lost 7 bases and 0 bases respectively, with 7 bases between them. The CDR3 DNA sequence: TGTGCCAGCACTTACAGCTCTGGGGCCAACGTCCTGACTTTC. It yields the protein CASTYSSGANVLTF.

This clonotype has only a few counts. V usage is TRBV27 and J usage is TRBJ2-7, with unresolved D. Germline-derived CDR1 and CDR2 are MNHEY and SMNVEV (reference sequence). This CDR3 comprises 13 residues. V lost 6 bases to trimming and J lost 1 base, with 10 bases between them. The CDR3: CASRGRLSYEQYF. The CDR3 DNA reads TGTGCCAGCAGAGGGCGATTGTCCTACGAGCAGTACTTC.

This clonotype was recorded at least ten times. The gene calls are TRBV28 and TRBJ1-6; 9 nucleotides line up with TRBD1. The V gene's germline CDR1 is MDHEN and CDR2 SYDVKM. The CDR3 totals 14 residues. Trimming took 4 bases from V and 9 from J; bases not matched to a gene: 4. CDR3: CASSSGTGISPLHF. The CDR3 DNA follows: TGTGCCAGCAGTTCCGGGACAGGGATTTCACCCCTCCACTTT.

This clonotype has a count of ten or more. This chain uses TRBV18 with TRBJ2-4, with D unresolved. Germline V CDR1 and CDR2: KGHSH, LQKENI. Trimming stripped 6 bases from V and 8 bases from J, with 17 bases between. The CDR3 loop spans 14 amino acids. CDR3 bases: TGTGCCAGCTCCGTTCAGAAGGACCCGGACATTCAGTACTTC. Protein sequence: CASSVQKDPDIQYF.

This clonotype was recorded many times. The genes are TRBV6-2 or TRBV6-3 and TRBJ2-7; unclear D gene. Germline V gene data show CDR1 as MNHEY and CDR2 as SVGEGT. This CDR3 contains 11 residues. V lost 6 bases and J lost 4, with 7 bases in between. The CDR3 spells CASSQHYEQYF. DNA of the CDR3: TGTGCCAGCAGCCAGCATTACGAGCAGTACTTC.

The chain is built from TRBV5-1 and TRBJ2-5, with TRBD1 identical over 8 bases. This CDR3 contains 14 residues. The germline CDR1 and CDR2 sequences are SGHRS and YFSETQ. The V and J ends lost 4 bases and 5 bases, in that order; junction bases with no gene match: 7. CDR3 nucleotides: TGCGCCAGCAGCGCGGACAGGGTATTGGAGACCCAGTACTTC. It encodes CASSADRVLETQYF.

This clonotype was detected a few times. This sequence joins TRBV28 and TRBJ1-6, with 8 nucleotides matching TRBD1. The CDR3 runs 16 residues. J lost 7 bases, V lost 5 bases, and 10 bases had no gene match. CDR1 and CDR2 (germline): MDHEN, SYDVKM. CDR3 coding DNA: TGTGCCAGCAGTCAACCACAGGGGGTACGGAATTCACCCCTCCACTTT. This translates into CASSQPQGVRNSPLHF. The variable domain in full, completed from reference TRBV28 and TRBJ1-6, reads DVKVTQSSRYLVKRTGEKVFLECVQDMDHENMFWYRQDPGLGLRLIYFSYDVKMKEKGDIPEGYSVSREKKERFSLILESASTNQTSMYLCASSQPQGVRNSPLHFGNGTRLTVT.